The sequence of this T cell receptor beta chain was determined in a study of cytotoxic CD8 clonotypes in ibrutinib-treated CLL. The overall study: After a median about 13 months on treatment (6 to 36), response samples were drawn. Study observations and caveats: Sustained-remission patients were sampled at different times than progressing patients were. Clonality went up at the time of ibrutinib response, stayed stable in sustained remission, and later dropped back toward its baseline level at progression. Public clonotypes showed up rarely, and on treatment they shrank or held steady.

The data were produced by immunoSEQ multiplex PCR, yet TCRdb's version contains in-frame clones alone and is incomplete. The data show about 8,600 clones, roughly 70% seen once. With respect to this clone: Antigen: not known.

Sample: PBMCs, taken before ibrutinib treatment. The sequence came from a human donor with chronic lymphocytic leukemia.

The CDR3 DNA sequence: TGTGCCAGCACCCCCGGGACAGGGTTCGAGCAGTACTTC. Its translation: CASTPGTGFEQYF. V is TRBV5-8 and J is TRBJ2-7; 9 bases agree with TRBD1. CDR1 is SGHTS, CDR2 YDEGEE, per germline. The junction had 7 bases not matched to a gene; V was cut back by 6 bases and J by 6 bases. The CDR3 extends over 13 amino acids.